This T cell receptor (beta chain) originates from a study of tumor and adjacent non-tumor tissue in lung cancer. Study in general: Each sample yielded roughly 4.2 million productive TCRbeta reads on average.

Study outcomes and limitations: Tumor TCR diversity, when higher, was linked to shorter survival.

In regard to this clonotype: What it binds is unknown. Its ends do not fully match the called genes, so a read error is possible.

RNA was extracted from bulk tissue without any cell sorting. Donors were chemotherapy-naive, newly diagnosed lung cancer surgical patients in China, August–late 2014. A modified ARM-PCR protocol with three rounds of nested PCR amplified TCRbeta. Using its own MiXCR run on the multiplex PCR reads, TCRdb lists one record per CDR3 protein. The table includes under 140,000 distinct CDR3 sequences, over 70% detected once. The CDR3 is 17 amino acids. The sequenced material came from lung tumor tissue. The V gene is TRBV12-3 or TRBV12-4, the J gene TRBJ2-6; perhaps TRBD1 as D (5 bases). The TCR comes from a man in his 70s with non-small cell lung cancer. CDR3 residues: CASSLEAGPPGANVLSF. The CDR3 DNA sequence: TGTGCCAGCAGTTTAGAGGCAGGGCCCCCTGGGGCCAACGTCCTGAGTTTC.